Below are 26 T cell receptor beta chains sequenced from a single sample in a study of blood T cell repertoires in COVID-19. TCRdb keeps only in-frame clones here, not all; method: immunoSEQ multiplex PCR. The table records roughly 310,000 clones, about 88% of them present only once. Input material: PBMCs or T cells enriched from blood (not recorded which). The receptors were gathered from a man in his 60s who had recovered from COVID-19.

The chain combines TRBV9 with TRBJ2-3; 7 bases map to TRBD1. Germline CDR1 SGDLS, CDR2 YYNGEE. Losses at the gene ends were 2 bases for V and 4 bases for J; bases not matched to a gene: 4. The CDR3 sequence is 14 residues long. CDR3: CASSVTGVADTQYF. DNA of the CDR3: TGTGCCAGCAGCGTCACAGGGGTGGCAGATACGCAGTATTTT.

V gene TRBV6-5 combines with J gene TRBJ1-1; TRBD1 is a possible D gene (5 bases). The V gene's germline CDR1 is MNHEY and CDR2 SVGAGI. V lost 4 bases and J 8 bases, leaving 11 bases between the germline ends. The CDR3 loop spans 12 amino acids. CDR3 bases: TGTGCCAGCAGTTCGCGAGACAGAGAAGCTTTCTTT. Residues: CASSSRDREAFF.

CDR3 amino acids: CASFPRLTDTQYF. Here the CDR3 DNA reads TGCGCCAGCTTCCCTAGACTCACAGATACGCAGTATTTT. The chain couples TRBV10-2 to TRBJ2-3, with D uncertain. The length of the CDR3 is 13 residues. Germline loops: CDR1 WSHSY, CDR2 SAAADI. V was clipped by 8 bases and J by 2 bases, with 11 bases between them.

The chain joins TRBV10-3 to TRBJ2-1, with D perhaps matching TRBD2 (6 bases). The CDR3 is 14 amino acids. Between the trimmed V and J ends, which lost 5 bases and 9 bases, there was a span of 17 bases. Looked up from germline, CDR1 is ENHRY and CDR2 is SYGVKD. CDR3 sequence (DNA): TGTGCCATCAGTTCCGGGAGTTCCTTAGGTGAGCAGTTCTTC. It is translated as CAISSGSSLGEQFF.

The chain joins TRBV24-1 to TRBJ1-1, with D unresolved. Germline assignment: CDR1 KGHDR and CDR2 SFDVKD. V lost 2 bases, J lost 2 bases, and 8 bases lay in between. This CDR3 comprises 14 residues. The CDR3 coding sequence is TGTGCCACCAGTGATTCAGAACCTAACACTGAAGCTTTCTTT. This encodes CATSDSEPNTEAFF.

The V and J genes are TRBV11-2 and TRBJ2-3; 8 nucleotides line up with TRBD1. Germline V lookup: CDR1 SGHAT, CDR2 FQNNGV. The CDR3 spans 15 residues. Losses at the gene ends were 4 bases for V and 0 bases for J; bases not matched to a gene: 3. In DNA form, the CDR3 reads TGTGCCAGCAGCTCTCGGACAGGGAGCACAGATACGCAGTATTTT. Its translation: CASSSRTGSTDTQYF. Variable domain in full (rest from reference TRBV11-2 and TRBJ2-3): EAGVAQSPRYKIIEKRQSVAFWCNPISGHATLYWYQQILGQGPKLLIQFQNNGVVDDSQLPKDRFSAERLKGVDSTLKIQPAKLEDSAVYLCASSSRTGSTDTQYFGPGTRLTVL.

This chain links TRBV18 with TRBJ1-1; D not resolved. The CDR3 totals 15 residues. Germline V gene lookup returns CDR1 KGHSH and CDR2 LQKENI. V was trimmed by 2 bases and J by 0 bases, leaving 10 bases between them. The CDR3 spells CASSPGEGLNTEAFF. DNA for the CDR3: TGTGCCAGCTCACCAGGCGAGGGTCTGAACACTGAAGCTTTCTTT. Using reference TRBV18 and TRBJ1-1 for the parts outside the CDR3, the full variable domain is NAGVMQNPRHLVRRRGQEARLRCSPMKGHSHVYWYRQLPEEGLKFMVYLQKENIIDESGMPKERFSAEFPKEGPSILRIQQVVRGDSAAYFCASSPGEGLNTEAFFGQGTRLTVV.

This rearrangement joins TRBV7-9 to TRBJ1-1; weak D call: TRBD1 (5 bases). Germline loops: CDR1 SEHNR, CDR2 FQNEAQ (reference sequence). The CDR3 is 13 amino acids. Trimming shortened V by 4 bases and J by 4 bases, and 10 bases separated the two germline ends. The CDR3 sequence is CASSSKGFTEAFF. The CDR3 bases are TGTGCCAGCAGCTCCAAGGGGTTCACTGAAGCTTTCTTT.

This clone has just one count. The CDR3 DNA sequence: TGTGCCAGCAGCACCCAGGATTCACCCCTCCACTTT. This gives the protein CASSTQDSPLHF. The rearrangement joins TRBV9 to TRBJ1-6; D not resolved. Germline CDR1 and CDR2: SGDLS and YYNGEE. The CDR3 runs to 12 residues. Trimming pared 4 bases from V and 8 bases from J, leaving 7 bases between.

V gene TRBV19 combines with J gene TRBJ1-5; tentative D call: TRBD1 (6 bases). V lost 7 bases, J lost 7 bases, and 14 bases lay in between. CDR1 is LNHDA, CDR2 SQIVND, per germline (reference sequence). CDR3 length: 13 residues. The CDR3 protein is CASTKQGGQPQHF. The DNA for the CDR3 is TGTGCCAGTACCAAACAGGGCGGGCAGCCCCAGCATTTT.

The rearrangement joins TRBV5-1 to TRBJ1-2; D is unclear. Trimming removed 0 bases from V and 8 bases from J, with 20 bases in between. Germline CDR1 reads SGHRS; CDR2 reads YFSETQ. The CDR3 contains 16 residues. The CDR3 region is CASSLARLPGHGGYTF. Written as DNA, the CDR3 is TGCGCCAGCAGCTTGGCCAGGCTTCCAGGTCACGGCGGCTACACCTTC.

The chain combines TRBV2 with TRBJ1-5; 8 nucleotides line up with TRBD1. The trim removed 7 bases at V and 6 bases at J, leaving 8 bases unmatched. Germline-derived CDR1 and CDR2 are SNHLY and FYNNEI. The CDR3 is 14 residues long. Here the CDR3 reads CASKRSGGSQPQHF. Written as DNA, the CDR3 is TGTGCCAGCAAACGATCAGGGGGCAGTCAGCCCCAGCATTTT.

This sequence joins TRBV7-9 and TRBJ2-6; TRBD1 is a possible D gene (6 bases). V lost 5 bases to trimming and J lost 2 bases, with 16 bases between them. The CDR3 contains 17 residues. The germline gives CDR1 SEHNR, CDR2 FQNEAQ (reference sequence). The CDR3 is CASSPTGRGTGANVLTF. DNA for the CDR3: TGTGCCAGCAGCCCGACAGGTAGGGGGACTGGGGCCAACGTCCTGACTTTC.

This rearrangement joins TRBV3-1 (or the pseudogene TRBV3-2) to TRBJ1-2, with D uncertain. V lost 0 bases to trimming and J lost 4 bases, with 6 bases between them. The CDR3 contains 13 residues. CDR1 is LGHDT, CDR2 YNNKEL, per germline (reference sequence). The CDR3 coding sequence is TGTGCCAGCAGCCAAGACGGGGTCTATGGCTACACCTTC. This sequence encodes CASSQDGVYGYTF.

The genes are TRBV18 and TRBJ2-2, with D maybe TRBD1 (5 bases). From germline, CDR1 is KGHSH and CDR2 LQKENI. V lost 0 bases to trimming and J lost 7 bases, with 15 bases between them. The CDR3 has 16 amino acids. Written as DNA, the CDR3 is TGTGCCAGCTCACCACCAGCGACAGTCCTAGGCGGGGAGCTGTTTTTT. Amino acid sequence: CASSPPATVLGGELFF.

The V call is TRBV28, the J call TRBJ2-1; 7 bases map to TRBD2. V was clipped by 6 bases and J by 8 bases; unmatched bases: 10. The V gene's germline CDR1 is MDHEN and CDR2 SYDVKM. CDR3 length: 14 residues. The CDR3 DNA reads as TGTGCCAGCAGAAATGGCGGGAGCGTCGATGAGCAGTTCTTC. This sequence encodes CASRNGGSVDEQFF.

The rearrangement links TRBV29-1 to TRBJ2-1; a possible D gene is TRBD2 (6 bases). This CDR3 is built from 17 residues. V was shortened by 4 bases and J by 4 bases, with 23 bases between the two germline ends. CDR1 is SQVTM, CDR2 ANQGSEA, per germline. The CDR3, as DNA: TGCAGCGTTGGGGGAAAGAGGGTAAGCGGGCCGTACAATGAGCAGTTCTTC. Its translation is CSVGGKRVSGPYNEQFF.

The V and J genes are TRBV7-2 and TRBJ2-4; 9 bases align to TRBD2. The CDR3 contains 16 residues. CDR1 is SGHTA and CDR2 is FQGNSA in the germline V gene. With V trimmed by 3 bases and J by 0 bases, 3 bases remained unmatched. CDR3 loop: CASSFGTSSAKNIQYF. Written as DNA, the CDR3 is TGTGCCAGCAGCTTCGGGACTAGCTCAGCCAAAAACATTCAGTACTTC.

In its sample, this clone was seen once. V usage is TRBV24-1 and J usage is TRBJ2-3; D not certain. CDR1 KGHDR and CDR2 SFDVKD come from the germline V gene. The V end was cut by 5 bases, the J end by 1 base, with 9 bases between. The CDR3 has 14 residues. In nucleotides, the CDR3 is TGTGCCACCAGTGGTCCGGTGCGCACAGATACGCAGTATTTT. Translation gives CATSGPVRTDTQYF.

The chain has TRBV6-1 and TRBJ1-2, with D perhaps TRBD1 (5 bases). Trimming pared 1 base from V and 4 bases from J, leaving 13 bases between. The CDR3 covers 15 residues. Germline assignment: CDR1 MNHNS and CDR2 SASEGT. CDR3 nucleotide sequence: TGTGCCAGCAGTGAAGGAATGTCGGGGGGCTATGGCTACACCTTC. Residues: CASSEGMSGGYGYTF.

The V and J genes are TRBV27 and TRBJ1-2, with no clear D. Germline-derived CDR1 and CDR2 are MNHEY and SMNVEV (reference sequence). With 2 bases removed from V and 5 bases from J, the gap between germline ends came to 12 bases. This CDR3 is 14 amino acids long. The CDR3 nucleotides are TGTGCCAGCAGTTTAGTCCCGGGTCTATATGGCTACACCTTC. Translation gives CASSLVPGLYGYTF.

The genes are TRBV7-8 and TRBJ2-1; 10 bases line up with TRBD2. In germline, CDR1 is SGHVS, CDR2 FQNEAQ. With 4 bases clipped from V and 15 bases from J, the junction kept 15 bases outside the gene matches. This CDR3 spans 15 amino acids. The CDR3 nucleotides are TGTGCCAGCAGCTCCGCGGGGGTCCTAGCGGGAGTATTGTTCTTC. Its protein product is CASSSAGVLAGVLFF. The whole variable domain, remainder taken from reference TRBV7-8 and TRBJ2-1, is GAGVSQSPRYKVAKRGQDVALRCDPISGHVSLFWYQQALGQGPEFLTYFQNEAQLDKSGLPSDRFFAERPEGSVSTLKIQRTQQEDSAVYLCASSSAGVLAGVLFFGPGTRLTVL.

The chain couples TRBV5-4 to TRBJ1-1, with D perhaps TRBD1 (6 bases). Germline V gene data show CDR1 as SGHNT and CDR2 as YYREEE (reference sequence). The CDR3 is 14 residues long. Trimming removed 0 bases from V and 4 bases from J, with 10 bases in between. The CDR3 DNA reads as TGTGCCAGCAGCTTGGACGCGACAGGCACTGAAGCTTTCTTT. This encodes CASSLDATGTEAFF. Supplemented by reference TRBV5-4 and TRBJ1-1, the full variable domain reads ETGVTQSPTHLIKTRGQQVTLRCSSQSGHNTVSWYQQALGQGPQFIFQYYREEENGRGNFPPRFSGLQFPNYSSELNVNALELDDSALYLCASSLDATGTEAFFGQGTRLTVV.

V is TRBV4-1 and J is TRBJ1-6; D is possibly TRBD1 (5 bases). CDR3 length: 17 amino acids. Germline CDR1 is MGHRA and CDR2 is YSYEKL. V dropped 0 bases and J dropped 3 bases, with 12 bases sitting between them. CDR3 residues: CASSQDPGGSYNSPLHF. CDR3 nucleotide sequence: TGCGCCAGCAGCCAAGATCCCGGGGGAAGCTATAATTCACCCCTCCACTTT.

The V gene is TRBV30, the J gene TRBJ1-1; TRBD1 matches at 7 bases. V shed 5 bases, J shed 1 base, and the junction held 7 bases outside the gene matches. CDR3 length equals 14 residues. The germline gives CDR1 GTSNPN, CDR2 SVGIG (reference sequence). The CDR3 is CAWGTGVGNTEAFF. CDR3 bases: TGTGCCTGGGGAACAGGGGTAGGGAACACTGAAGCTTTCTTT. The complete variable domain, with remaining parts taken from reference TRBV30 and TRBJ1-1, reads SQTIHQWPATLVQPVGSPLSLECTVEGTSNPNLYWYRQAAGRGLQLLFYSVGIGQISSEVPQNLSASRPQDRQFILSSKKLLLSDSGFYLCAWGTGVGNTEAFFGQGTRLTVV.

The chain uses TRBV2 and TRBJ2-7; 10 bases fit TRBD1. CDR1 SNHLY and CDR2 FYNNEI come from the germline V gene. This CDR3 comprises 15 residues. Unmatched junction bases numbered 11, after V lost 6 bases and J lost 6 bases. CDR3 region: CASSKDRGLGSEQYF. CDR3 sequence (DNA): TGTGCCAGCAGCAAAGACAGGGGGCTGGGGAGCGAGCAGTACTTC.